The 20 T cell receptor beta chains given below trace back to one sample, sequenced in a study of type 1 regulatory T cells. TCRdb called the reads again in MiXCR, with one record for every CDR3 protein. The sample contains 35,000 to 50,000 distinct CDR3 sequences, roughly an eighth of which appear only once. Antigens of these TCRs are unknown. Sequencing input: cultured non-Tr1 T cells, either the whole culture or a sorted T cell fraction (not recorded which). The receptors were sampled from a human donor in good health.

This clonotype was observed a handful of times. CDR3: CSTDLAGVPYEQYF. CDR3 DNA: TGCAGTACCGATCTAGCGGGAGTCCCCTACGAGCAGTACTTC. V and J are TRBV20-1 and TRBJ2-7, with 10 bases that match TRBD2. Germline assignment: CDR1 DFQATT and CDR2 SNEGSKA (reference sequence). The trim removed 8 bases at V and 2 bases at J, leaving 9 bases unmatched. The CDR3 sequence is 14 residues long.

This clonotype was detected ten times or more. The chain recombines TRBV5-1 with TRBJ2-1, with 11 bases identical to TRBD1. Germline lookup yields CDR1 SGHRS and CDR2 YFSETQ. The CDR3 loop spans 14 amino acids. Germline trimming cut 7 bases from V and 8 bases from J; bases unmatched to any gene: 8. CDR3 DNA: TGCGCCAGCTCCGGACAGGGGGCGCGCGATGAGCAGTTCTTC. Translation: CASSGQGARDEQFF.

The chain uses TRBV20-1 and TRBJ1-5; weak D call: TRBD2 (6 bases). Judging by the DNA end, TRBJ2-3 fits better; the J call may be wrong. The length of the CDR3 is 13 residues. The V gene's germline CDR1 is DFQATT and CDR2 SNEGSKA (reference sequence). The CDR3 nucleotides read TGCAGTGCTAGCCGGGGGTTGGGTCAGCCCCAGTATTTT. Amino acid sequence: CSASRGLGQPQYF.

In this sample, this clonotype turned up many times. This sequence joins TRBV5-1 and TRBJ2-4; no definite D call. Germline V gene lookup returns CDR1 SGHRS and CDR2 YFSETQ. Trimming stripped 4 bases from V and 8 bases from J, with 16 bases between. The CDR3 is 14 residues long. Here the CDR3 DNA reads TGCGCCAGCAGCGGGTCACACCTAAAGGACATTCAGTACTTC. Its translation is CASSGSHLKDIQYF.

The chain uses TRBV12-3 or TRBV12-4 and TRBJ2-5; D perhaps matches TRBD1 (8 bases). V gave up 6 bases and J gave up 1 base, with 21 bases separating them. The CDR3 consists of 17 residues. CDR3 residues: CASRKPGQGGGQETQYF. DNA of the CDR3: TGTGCCAGCAGAAAGCCAGGACAGGGAGGGGGCCAAGAGACCCAGTACTTC.

This clonotype has just a few counts. The final CDR3 position lacks the conserved phenylalanine or tryptophan, pointing to a likely read error. This chain uses TRBV6-2 or TRBV6-3 with TRBJ2-4; TRBD1 aligns across 7 bases. The germline V gene encodes CDR1 MNHEY and CDR2 SVGEGT. The CDR3 consists of 14 residues. V lost 7 bases and J lost 2; bases outside the gene matches: 5. CDR3 in amino acids: CASNRGNSKNIQYS. The CDR3 DNA reads as TGTGCCAGCAACAGGGGTAATTCCAAAAACATTCAGTACTCC.

This clonotype occurred many times. The J gene is TRBJ2-2, the V gene TRBV30; D ambiguous. Germline V CDR1 and CDR2: GTSNPN, SVGIG (reference sequence). The V end was cut by 4 bases, the J end by 7 bases, with 10 bases between. The CDR3 is 12 amino acids. CDR3 in DNA: TGTGCCTGGACTACTCAACTCGGGGAGCTGTTTTTT. This sequence encodes CAWTTQLGELFF.

The rearrangement links TRBV29-1 to TRBJ2-3, with D perhaps matching TRBD2 (6 bases). The germline V gene has CDR1 SQVTM and CDR2 ANQGSEA. This CDR3 contains 15 residues. Between the trimmed V and J ends, which lost 5 bases and 6 bases, there was a span of 21 bases. This chain's CDR3 is CSVRTLVGGADTQYF. The CDR3 region has the DNA TGCAGCGTTAGGACTTTAGTGGGAGGAGCCGATACGCAGTATTTT.

This rearrangement joins TRBV18 to TRBJ1-1; possibly TRBD1 for D (6 bases). The CDR3 is 15 residues long. Germline lookup yields CDR1 KGHSH and CDR2 LQKENI. The V end lost 6 bases, the J end lost 2 bases, and 16 bases lay between the germline ends. The DNA for the CDR3 is TGTGCCAGCTCCCAGACGGACGGGGGCAACACTGAAGCTTTCTTT. This sequence encodes CASSQTDGGNTEAFF.

This clonotype was observed at least ten times. The chain combines TRBV4-1 with TRBJ2-3; D gene unclear. This CDR3 spans 16 amino acids. Per germline, CDR1 MGHRA and CDR2 YSYEKL. The V end lost 2 bases, the J end lost 2 bases, and 14 bases lay between the germline ends. The CDR3 sequence is CASSQIDIIATDTQYF. The CDR3 DNA sequence: TGCGCCAGCAGCCAAATCGACATCATAGCCACAGATACGCAGTATTTT.

This clonotype was detected ten times or more. The J gene is TRBJ2-7, the V gene TRBV5-1; 9 positions agree with TRBD1. V lost 2 bases to trimming and J lost 5 bases; unmatched junction nucleotides: 5. This CDR3 contains 14 residues. The V gene's germline CDR1 is SGHRS and CDR2 YFSETQ. In DNA, the CDR3 is TGCGCCAGCAGCTTAGGGACAGGGTTCGACGAGCAGTACTTC. Translation: CASSLGTGFDEQYF.

This clonotype showed up just a few times. V gene TRBV12-3 or TRBV12-4 combines with J gene TRBJ1-5; D gene ambiguous. CDR3 length: 11 residues. Deletions cut 1 base from V and 10 bases from J, with 5 bases between. CDR3 protein: CASSLGVPQHF. The CDR3 nucleotides read TGTGCCAGCAGTTTAGGGGTTCCCCAGCATTTT.

J is TRBJ2-7 and V is TRBV7-6; the D gene is possibly TRBD1 (6 bases). Trimming stripped 4 bases from V and 2 bases from J, with 12 bases between. The CDR3 is 14 amino acids. CDR1 is SGHVS and CDR2 is FNYEAQ in the germline V gene. The CDR3 DNA reads TGTGCCAGCAGCTCTGGGACACCTCCCTACGAGCAGTACTTC. Protein sequence: CASSSGTPPYEQYF.

This clonotype was recorded at least ten times. The gene calls are TRBV5-1 and TRBJ2-3; D remains ambiguous. Germline lookup yields CDR1 SGHRS and CDR2 YFSETQ. This CDR3 comprises 13 residues. V was clipped by 4 bases and J by 0 bases, with 6 bases between them. The CDR3, as DNA: TGCGCCAGCAGCCAAGACAGCACAGATACGCAGTATTTT. It is translated as CASSQDSTDTQYF.

This clonotype was seen repeatedly, ten times or more. The chain joins TRBV7-2 to TRBJ1-6; possibly TRBD1 for D (5 bases). The CDR3 consists of 15 residues. The germline CDR1 and CDR2 sequences are SGHTA and FQGNSA. The V gene lost 5 bases and the J gene lost 6 bases, with 14 bases spanning the gap. The CDR3 sequence is CASSILSGANSPLHF. DNA of the CDR3: TGTGCCAGCAGCATCCTTTCTGGGGCTAATTCACCCCTCCACTTT.

This clonotype came up a few times. The rearrangement links TRBV12-3 or TRBV12-4 to TRBJ2-7, with a weak D call TRBD2 (5 bases). This CDR3 comprises 14 residues. Trimming cost V 8 bases and J 6 bases, with 20 bases left between them. Here the CDR3 DNA reads TGTGCCAGCCTCCTTGGGCTAGCCGAGGGCGAGCAGTACTTC. This translates into CASLLGLAEGEQYF.

This rearrangement joins TRBV19 to TRBJ1-2; D gene unclear. Trimming pared 2 bases from V and 2 bases from J, leaving 9 bases between. The CDR3 is 14 amino acids. From germline, CDR1 is LNHDA and CDR2 SQIVND (reference sequence). As DNA, the CDR3 is TGTGCCAGTAGTATATCGCGGTTGAACTATGGCTACACCTTC. This codes for CASSISRLNYGYTF.

This clonotype was detected a few times. The chain has TRBV19 and TRBJ2-2; the D is unclear. Germline CDR1 is LNHDA and CDR2 is SQIVND (reference sequence). The germline V and J ends were trimmed by 3 bases and 4 bases, with 12 bases remaining between them. The CDR3 is made up of 15 amino acids. The DNA of the CDR3 is TGTGCCAGTAGTATCCTCGTGTTTCGCACCGGGGAGCTGTTTTTT. Translated: CASSILVFRTGELFF.

This clonotype was observed at least ten times. In DNA form, the CDR3 reads TGTGCCAGTAAGAGAACGGGAGATAGCGATGAGCAGTTCTTC. Translated, it gives CASKRTGDSDEQFF. This chain joins TRBV19 and TRBJ2-1; a possible D gene is TRBD2 (6 bases). CDR1 and CDR2 (germline): LNHDA, SQIVND (reference sequence). Trimming shortened V by 7 bases and J by 8 bases, and 18 bases separated the two germline ends. The CDR3 length is 14 residues.

This clonotype was seen more than once but under ten times. V and J are TRBV4-2 and TRBJ1-2; D remains unclear. Germline V CDR1 and CDR2: LGHNA, YNFKEQ. Trimming removed 3 bases from V and 8 bases from J, with 16 bases in between. The CDR3 spans 14 residues. The CDR3 coding sequence is TGTGCCAGCAGCCAGTTAGACCGAGAGGGCGGCTACACCTTC. Residues: CASSQLDREGGYTF.